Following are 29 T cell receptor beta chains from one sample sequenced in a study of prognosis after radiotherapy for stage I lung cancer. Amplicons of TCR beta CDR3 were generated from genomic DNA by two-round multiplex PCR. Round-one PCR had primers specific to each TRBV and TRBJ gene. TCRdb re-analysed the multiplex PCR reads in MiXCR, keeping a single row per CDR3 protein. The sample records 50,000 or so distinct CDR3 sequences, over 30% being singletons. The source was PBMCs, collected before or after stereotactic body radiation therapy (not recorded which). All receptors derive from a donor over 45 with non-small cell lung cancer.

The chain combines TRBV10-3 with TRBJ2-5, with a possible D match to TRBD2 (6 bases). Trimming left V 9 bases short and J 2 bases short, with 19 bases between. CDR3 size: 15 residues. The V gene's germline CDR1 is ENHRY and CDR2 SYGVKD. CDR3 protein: CAISEAGRLQETQYF. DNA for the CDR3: TGTGCCATATCTGAAGCAGGGAGGTTACAAGAGACCCAGTACTTC.

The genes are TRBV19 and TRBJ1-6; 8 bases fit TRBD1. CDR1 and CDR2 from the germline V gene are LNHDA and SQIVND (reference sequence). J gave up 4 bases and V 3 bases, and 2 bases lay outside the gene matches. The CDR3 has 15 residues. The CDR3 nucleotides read TGTGCCAGTAGTATGACAGGGGATTATAATTCACCCCTCCACTTT. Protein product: CASSMTGDYNSPLHF.

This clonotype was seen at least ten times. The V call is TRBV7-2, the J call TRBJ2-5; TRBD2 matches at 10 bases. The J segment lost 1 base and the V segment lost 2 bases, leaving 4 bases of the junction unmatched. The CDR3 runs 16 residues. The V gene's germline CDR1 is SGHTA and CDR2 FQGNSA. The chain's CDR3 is CASSLWSSGSQETQYF. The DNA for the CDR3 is TGTGCCAGCAGCTTATGGTCTAGCGGGAGCCAAGAGACCCAGTACTTC.

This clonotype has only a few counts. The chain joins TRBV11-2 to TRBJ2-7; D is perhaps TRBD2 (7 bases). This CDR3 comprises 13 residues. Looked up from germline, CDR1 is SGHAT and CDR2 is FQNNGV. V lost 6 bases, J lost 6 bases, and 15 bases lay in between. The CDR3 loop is CASSFGGAGEQYF. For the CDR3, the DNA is TGTGCCAGCAGTTTTGGGGGGGCTGGCGAGCAGTACTTC.

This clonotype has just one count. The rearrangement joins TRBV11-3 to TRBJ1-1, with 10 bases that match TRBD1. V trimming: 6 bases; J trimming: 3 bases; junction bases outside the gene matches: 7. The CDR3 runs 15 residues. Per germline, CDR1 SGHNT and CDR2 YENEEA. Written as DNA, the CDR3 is TGTGCCAGCAGTGGGACAGGGGCCCCTGACACTGAAGCTTTCTTT. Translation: CASSGTGAPDTEAFF.

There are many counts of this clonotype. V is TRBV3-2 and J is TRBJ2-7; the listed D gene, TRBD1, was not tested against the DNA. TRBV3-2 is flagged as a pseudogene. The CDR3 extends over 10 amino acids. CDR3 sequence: CAGQGREQYF. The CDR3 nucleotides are TGTGCCGGACAGGGACGCGAGCAGTACTTC.

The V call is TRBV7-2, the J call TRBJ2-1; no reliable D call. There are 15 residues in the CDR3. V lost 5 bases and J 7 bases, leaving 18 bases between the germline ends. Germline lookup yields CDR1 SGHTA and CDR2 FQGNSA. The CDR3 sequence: CASSLDGSDINEQFF. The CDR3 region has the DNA TGTGCCAGCAGCCTGGACGGATCGGATATTAATGAGCAGTTCTTC.

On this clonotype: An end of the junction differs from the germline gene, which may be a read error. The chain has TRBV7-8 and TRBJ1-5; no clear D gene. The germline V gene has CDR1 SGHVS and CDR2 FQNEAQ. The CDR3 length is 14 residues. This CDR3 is CANSFWRKDQPQHF. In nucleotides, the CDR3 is TGTGCCAACAGCTTTTGGAGAAAAGATCAGCCCCAGCATTTT.

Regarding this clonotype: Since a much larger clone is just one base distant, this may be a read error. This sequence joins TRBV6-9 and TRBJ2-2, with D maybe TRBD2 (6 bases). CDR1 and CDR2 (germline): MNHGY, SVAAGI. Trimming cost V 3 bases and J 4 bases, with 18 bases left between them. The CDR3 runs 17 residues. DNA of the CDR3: TGTGCCAGCAGTTACTCCTCGTCCGGAGGGGTCACCGGGGAGCTGTTTTTT. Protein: CASSYSSSGGVTGELFF.

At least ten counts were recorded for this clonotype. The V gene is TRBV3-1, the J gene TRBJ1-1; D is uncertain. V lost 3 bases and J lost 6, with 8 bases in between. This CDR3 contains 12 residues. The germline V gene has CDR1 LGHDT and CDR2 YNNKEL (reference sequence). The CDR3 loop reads CASSHNAAEAFF. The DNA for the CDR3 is TGTGCCAGCAGCCACAACGCGGCTGAAGCTTTCTTT.

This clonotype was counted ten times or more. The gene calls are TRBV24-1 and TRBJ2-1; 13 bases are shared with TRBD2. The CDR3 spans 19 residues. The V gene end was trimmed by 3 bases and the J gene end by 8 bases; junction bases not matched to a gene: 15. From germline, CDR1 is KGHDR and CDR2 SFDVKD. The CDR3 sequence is CATSDRGTSGVSSIDEQFF. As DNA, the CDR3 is TGTGCCACCAGTGATCGTGGGACTAGCGGGGTCTCCTCGATCGATGAGCAGTTCTTC.

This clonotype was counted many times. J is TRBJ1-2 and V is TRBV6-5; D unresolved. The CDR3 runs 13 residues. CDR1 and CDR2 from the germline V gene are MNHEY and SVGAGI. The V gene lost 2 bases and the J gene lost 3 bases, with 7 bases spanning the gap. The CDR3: CASSYMGDYGYTF. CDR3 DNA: TGTGCCAGCAGTTACATGGGTGACTATGGCTACACCTTC.

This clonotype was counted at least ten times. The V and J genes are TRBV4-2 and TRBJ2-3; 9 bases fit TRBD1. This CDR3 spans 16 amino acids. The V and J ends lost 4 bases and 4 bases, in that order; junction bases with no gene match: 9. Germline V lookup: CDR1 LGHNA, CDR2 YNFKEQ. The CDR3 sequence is CASSPLTGGKADTQYF. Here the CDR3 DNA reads TGTGCCAGCAGCCCTTTGACAGGGGGTAAGGCAGATACGCAGTATTTT.

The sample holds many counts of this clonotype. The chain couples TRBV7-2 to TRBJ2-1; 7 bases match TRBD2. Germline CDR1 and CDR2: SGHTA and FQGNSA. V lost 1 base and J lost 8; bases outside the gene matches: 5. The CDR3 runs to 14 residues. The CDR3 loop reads CASSLVPTSDEQFF. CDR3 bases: TGTGCCAGCAGCTTAGTCCCTACTAGCGATGAGCAGTTCTTC.

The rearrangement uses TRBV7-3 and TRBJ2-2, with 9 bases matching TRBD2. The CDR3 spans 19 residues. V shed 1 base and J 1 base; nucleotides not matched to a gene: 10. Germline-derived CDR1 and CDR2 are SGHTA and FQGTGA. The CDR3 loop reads CASSLIVAGTSWNTGELFF. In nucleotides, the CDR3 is TGTGCCAGCAGCTTAATTGTCGCGGGGACTAGCTGGAACACCGGGGAGCTGTTTTTT. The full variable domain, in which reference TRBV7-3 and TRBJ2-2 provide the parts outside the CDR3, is GAGVSQTPSNKVTEKGKYVELRCDPISGHTALYWYRQSLGQGPEFLIYFQGTGAADDSGLPNDRFFAVRPEGSVSTLKIQRTERGDSAVYLCASSLIVAGTSWNTGELFFGEGSRLTVL.

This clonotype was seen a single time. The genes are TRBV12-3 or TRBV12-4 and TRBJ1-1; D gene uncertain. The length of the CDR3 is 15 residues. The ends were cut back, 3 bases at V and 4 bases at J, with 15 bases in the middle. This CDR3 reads CASSLGEAWSTEAFF. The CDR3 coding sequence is TGTGCCAGCAGTTTGGGTGAGGCATGGAGCACTGAAGCTTTCTTT.

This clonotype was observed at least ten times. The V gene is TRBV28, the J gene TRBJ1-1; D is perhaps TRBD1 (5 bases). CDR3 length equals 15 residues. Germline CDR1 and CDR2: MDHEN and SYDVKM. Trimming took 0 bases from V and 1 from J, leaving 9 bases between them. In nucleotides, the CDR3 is TGTGCCAGCAGTTTATGGGGGGGGGAGAACACTGAAGCTTTCTTT. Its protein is CASSLWGGENTEAFF. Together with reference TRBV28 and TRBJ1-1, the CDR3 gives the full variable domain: DVKVTQSSRYLVKRTGEKVFLECVQDMDHENMFWYRQDPGLGLRLIYFSYDVKMKEKGDIPEGYSVSREKKERFSLILESASTNQTSMYLCASSLWGGENTEAFFGQGTRLTVV.

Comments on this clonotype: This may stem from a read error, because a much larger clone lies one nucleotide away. CDR3 sequence (DNA): TGCAGCGTAACAGGGTTGGTGGGGTCTGAAGCTTTCTTT. Translated: CSVTGLVGSEAFF. The chain uses TRBV29-1 and TRBJ1-1; D may be TRBD1 (6 bases). Per germline, CDR1 SQVTM and CDR2 ANQGSEA. The V gene lost 6 bases and the J gene lost 6 bases, with 17 bases spanning the gap. The CDR3 sequence is 13 residues long.

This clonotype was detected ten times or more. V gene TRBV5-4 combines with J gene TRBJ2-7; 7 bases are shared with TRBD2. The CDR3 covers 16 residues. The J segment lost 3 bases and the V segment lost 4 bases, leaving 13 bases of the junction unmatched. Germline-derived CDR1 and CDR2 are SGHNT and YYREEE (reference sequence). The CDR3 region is CASSGGSGFAVYEQYF. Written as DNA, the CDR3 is TGTGCCAGCAGCGGGGGTAGCGGGTTTGCCGTCTACGAGCAGTACTTC.

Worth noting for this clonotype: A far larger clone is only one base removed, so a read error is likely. Written as DNA, the CDR3 is TGCAGTGCTTCATCAGGGCCGAATGAGCAGTACTTC. Its translation: CSASSGPNEQYF. The V and J genes are TRBV20-1 and TRBJ2-7; tentative D call: TRBD1 (5 bases). The CDR3 extends over 12 amino acids. V was clipped by 5 bases and J by 7 bases, with 15 bases between them. Per the germline V gene, CDR1 is DFQATT and CDR2 is SNEGSKA (reference sequence).

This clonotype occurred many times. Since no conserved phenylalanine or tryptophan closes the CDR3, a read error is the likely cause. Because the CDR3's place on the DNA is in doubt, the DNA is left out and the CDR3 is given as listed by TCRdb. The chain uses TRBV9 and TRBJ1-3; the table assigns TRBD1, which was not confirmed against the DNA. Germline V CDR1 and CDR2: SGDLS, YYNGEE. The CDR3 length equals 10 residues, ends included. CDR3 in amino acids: CASSAEQGAS.

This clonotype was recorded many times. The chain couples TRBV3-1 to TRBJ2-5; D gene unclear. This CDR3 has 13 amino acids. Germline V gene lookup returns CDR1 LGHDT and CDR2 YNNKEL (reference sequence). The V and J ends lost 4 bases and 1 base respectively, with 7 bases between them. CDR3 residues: CASSPSVQETQYF. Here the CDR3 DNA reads TGTGCCAGCAGCCCCTCAGTCCAAGAGACCCAGTACTTC.

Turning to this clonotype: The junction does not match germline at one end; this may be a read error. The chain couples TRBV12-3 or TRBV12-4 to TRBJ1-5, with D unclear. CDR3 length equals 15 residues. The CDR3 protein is CASSFSGWNNQPQHF. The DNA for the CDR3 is TGTGCTAGCAGTTTTTCCGGATGGAACAATCAGCCCCAGCATTTT.

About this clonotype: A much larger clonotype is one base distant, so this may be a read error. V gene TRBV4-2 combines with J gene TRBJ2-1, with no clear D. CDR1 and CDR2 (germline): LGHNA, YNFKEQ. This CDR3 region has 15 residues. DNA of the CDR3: TGTGCCAGCAGCCAAGGGTCCTCCCTGTTCAATGAGCGGTTCTTC. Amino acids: CASSQGSSLFNERFF.

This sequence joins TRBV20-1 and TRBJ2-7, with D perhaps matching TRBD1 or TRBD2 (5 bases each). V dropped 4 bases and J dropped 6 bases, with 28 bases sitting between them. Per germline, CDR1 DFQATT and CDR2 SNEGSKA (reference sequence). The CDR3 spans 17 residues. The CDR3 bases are TGCAGTGCTATATATATCTCGAGGGCAGGGTATGGGGCCGAGCAGTACTTC. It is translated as CSAIYISRAGYGAEQYF.

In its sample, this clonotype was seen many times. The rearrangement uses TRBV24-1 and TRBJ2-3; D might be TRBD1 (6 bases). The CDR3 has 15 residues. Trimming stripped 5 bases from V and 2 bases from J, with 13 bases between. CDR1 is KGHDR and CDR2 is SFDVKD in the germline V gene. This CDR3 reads CATSGRGSSTDTQYF. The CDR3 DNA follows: TGTGCCACCAGTGGCAGGGGTTCTTCCACAGATACGCAGTATTTT.

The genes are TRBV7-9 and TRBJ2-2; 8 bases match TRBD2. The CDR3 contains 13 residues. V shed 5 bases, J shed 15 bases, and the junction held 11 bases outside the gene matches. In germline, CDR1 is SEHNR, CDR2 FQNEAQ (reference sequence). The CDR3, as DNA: TGTGCCAGCAGCACGTCGGGGGGGATCGGGATGTTTTTT. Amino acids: CASSTSGGIGMFF.

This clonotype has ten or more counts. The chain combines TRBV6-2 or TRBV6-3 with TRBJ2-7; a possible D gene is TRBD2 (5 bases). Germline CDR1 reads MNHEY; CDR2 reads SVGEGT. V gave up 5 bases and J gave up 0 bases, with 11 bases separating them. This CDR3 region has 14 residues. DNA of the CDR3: TGTGCCAGCAGTGGGAGCGGCCGCTCCTACGAGCAGTACTTC. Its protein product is CASSGSGRSYEQYF.

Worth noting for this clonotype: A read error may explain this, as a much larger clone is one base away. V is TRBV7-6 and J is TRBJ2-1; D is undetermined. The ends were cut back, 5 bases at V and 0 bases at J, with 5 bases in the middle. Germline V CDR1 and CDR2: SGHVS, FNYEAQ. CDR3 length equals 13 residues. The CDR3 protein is CASSQSSYNEQFF. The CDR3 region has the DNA TGTGCCAGCAGCCAGTCCTCCTACAATGAGCAGTTCTTC.